These 16 T cell receptor beta chains share one sample of origin, sequenced in a study of blood T cell repertoires in COVID-19. Profiling relied on immunoSEQ multiplex PCR, and the TCRdb table lists in-frame clones only, not all of them. Of 120,000 or so clones listed, 65% to 85% were seen once; the top ten hold 15% to 20%. Sequencing input: peripheral blood. Every receptor here comes from a man aged 30-40 years with COVID-19, enrolled during active disease.

This clone has a single count. The chain joins TRBV18 to TRBJ1-3; weak D call: TRBD1 (6 bases). Trimming took off 3 bases at V and 4 bases at J, with 13 bases between the two ends. The germline V gene encodes CDR1 KGHSH and CDR2 LQKENI. This CDR3 spans 15 amino acids. CDR3: CASSPTTGYGNTIYF. The CDR3 DNA reads TGTGCCAGCTCACCCACTACAGGGTACGGAAACACCATATATTTT.

The chain links TRBV5-6 to TRBJ1-2; TRBD1 matches 7 bases. The CDR3 has 11 residues. The J segment lost 13 bases and the V segment lost 5 bases, leaving 8 bases of the junction unmatched. Looked up from germline, CDR1 is SGHDT and CDR2 is YYEEEE. Here the CDR3 reads CASSLQGMCTF. The CDR3 nucleotides are TGTGCCAGCAGTCTACAGGGGATGTGCACCTTC.

The V call is TRBV6-5, the J call TRBJ1-5; D may be TRBD1 (6 bases). CDR1 MNHEY and CDR2 SVGAGI come from the germline V gene. CDR3 length: 15 amino acids. Between the trimmed V and J ends, which lost 7 bases and 1 base, there was a span of 14 bases. CDR3 sequence reads: CASKVGGGSNQPQHF. The CDR3 DNA reads as TGTGCCAGCAAGGTAGGGGGGGGAAGCAATCAGCCCCAGCATTTT.

This rearrangement joins TRBV9 to TRBJ2-7, with 8 bases matching TRBD2. The ends lost 0 bases at V and 0 bases at J; junction bases unmatched: 5. The length of the CDR3 is 16 residues. Germline CDR1 is SGDLS and CDR2 is YYNGEE. The CDR3 bases are TGTGCCAGCAGCGTAGCGGGTAGCGGGACCTCCTACGAGCAGTACTTC. This codes for CASSVAGSGTSYEQYF.

The rearrangement uses TRBV12-3 or TRBV12-4 and TRBJ2-5, with 10 bases fitting TRBD2. The CDR3 runs 13 residues. V lost 5 bases and J lost 5; bases outside the gene matches: 2. The CDR3 DNA reads as TGTGCCAGCAGTAGAGCGGGAGGGGAGACCCAGTACTTC. Protein sequence: CASSRAGGETQYF.

Relative to its sample, this clone is medium-sized (0.01 to 0.1%). The genes are TRBV7-9 and TRBJ2-7; the match to TRBD1 covers 8 bases. Germline V CDR1 and CDR2: SEHNR, FQNEAQ (reference sequence). This CDR3 region has 14 residues. V gave up 5 bases and J gave up 3 bases; unmatched junction bases: 6. The DNA of the CDR3 is TGTGCCAGCAGCCACCGGGACAGGAACTACGAGCAGTACTTC. It is translated as CASSHRDRNYEQYF.

This clone turned up a few times. CDR3 amino acids: CASSKGHGSTEAFF. The CDR3 DNA follows: TGTGCCAGCAGCAAAGGACACGGGAGCACTGAAGCTTTCTTT. V gene TRBV6-5 combines with J gene TRBJ1-1, with a tentative D call TRBD1 (5 bases). The V end was cut by 6 bases, the J end by 4 bases, with 15 bases between. CDR3 length equals 14 residues. Germline V gene sequence: CDR1 MNHEY, CDR2 SVGAGI.

V and J are TRBV7-8 and TRBJ2-7; 10 nucleotides agree with TRBD1. The CDR3 length is 14 residues. The junction had 7 bases not matched to a gene; V was cut back by 5 bases and J by 6 bases. CDR1 SGHVS and CDR2 FQNEAQ come from the germline V gene. CDR3 nucleotide sequence: TGTGCCAGCAGCGGTTTGGGACAGGGGACCGAGCAGTACTTC. As protein: CASSGLGQGTEQYF.

The rearrangement links TRBV5-4 to TRBJ2-1; TRBD2 aligns across 11 bases. There are 16 residues in the CDR3. After removal of 3 bases from V and 3 bases from J, the junction contained 5 bases not matched to a gene. Germline assignment: CDR1 SGHNT and CDR2 YYREEE (reference sequence). The CDR3: CASSWGLAEFYNEQFF. The CDR3 nucleotides read TGTGCCAGCAGCTGGGGACTAGCGGAGTTCTACAATGAGCAGTTCTTC.

This chain connects TRBV27 to TRBJ2-1; D not resolved. The germline V and J ends were trimmed by 2 bases and 3 bases, with 8 bases remaining between them. Germline V gene sequence: CDR1 MNHEY, CDR2 SMNVEV (reference sequence). CDR3 length: 14 amino acids. The CDR3 loop reads CASSLGGVYNEQFF. Written as DNA, the CDR3 is TGTGCCAGCAGTTTAGGCGGAGTCTACAATGAGCAGTTCTTC.

The chain carries TRBV11-3 and TRBJ2-1; 9 positions match TRBD1. This CDR3 is 15 amino acids long. V dropped 0 bases and J dropped 7; count of bases not matched to a gene: 4. Germline V CDR1 and CDR2: SGHNT, YENEEA. In DNA, the CDR3 is TGTGCCAGCAGCTTAGAGGGACAGGGTGGAAATGAGCAGTTCTTC. It codes for CASSLEGQGGNEQFF.

As DNA, the CDR3 is TGTGCCATCAGTGAGGCCGACAGGGGGCCATCCTACGAGCAGTACTTC. Translating gives CAISEADRGPSYEQYF. V usage is TRBV10-3 and J usage is TRBJ2-7; 10 nucleotides align to TRBD1. This CDR3 spans 16 amino acids. Germline V lookup: CDR1 ENHRY, CDR2 SYGVKD. The V and J ends lost 2 bases and 1 base, in that order; junction bases with no gene match: 5.

This chain connects TRBV5-1 to TRBJ2-6; D ambiguous. CDR3 length: 15 amino acids. V lost 0 bases to trimming and J lost 2 bases, with 6 bases between them. The germline V gene has CDR1 SGHRS and CDR2 YFSETQ. CDR3 sequence: CASSLGQTGANVLTF. For the CDR3, the DNA is TGCGCCAGCAGCTTGGGGCAGACTGGGGCCAACGTCCTGACTTTC.

This chain connects TRBV3-1 (or the pseudogene TRBV3-2) to TRBJ2-7, with D possibly being TRBD1 (5 bases). Germline CDR1 is LGHDT and CDR2 is YNNKEL (reference sequence). The CDR3 loop spans 13 amino acids. Deletions cut 0 bases from V and 12 bases from J, with 15 bases between. CDR3 sequence reads: CASSQEGVKGMYF. In DNA form, the CDR3 reads TGTGCCAGCAGCCAAGAAGGGGTCAAGGGGATGTACTTC.

This CDR3 reads CASSLTGQGASDTQYF. The CDR3 DNA sequence: TGTGCCAGCAGCTTAACGGGACAGGGGGCTTCAGATACGCAGTATTTT. V is TRBV7-9 and J is TRBJ2-3, with 12 bases matching TRBD1. From germline, CDR1 is SEHNR and CDR2 FQNEAQ (reference sequence). This CDR3 region has 16 residues. J lost 4 bases, V lost 2 bases, and 4 bases had no gene match.

The gene calls are TRBV11-2 and TRBJ1-2, with TRBD1 as a possible D gene (5 bases). V was pared by 1 base and J by 2 bases, with 5 bases between. CDR1 SGHAT and CDR2 FQNNGV come from the germline V gene. The CDR3 covers 13 residues. The CDR3 DNA reads as TGTGCCAGCAGCTTAGGACAGAACTATGGCTACACCTTC. Amino acid sequence: CASSLGQNYGYTF. The full variable domain, completed using reference TRBV11-2 and TRBJ1-2, is EAGVAQSPRYKIIEKRQSVAFWCNPISGHATLYWYQQILGQGPKLLIQFQNNGVVDDSQLPKDRFSAERLKGVDSTLKIQPAKLEDSAVYLCASSLGQNYGYTFGSGTRLTVV.